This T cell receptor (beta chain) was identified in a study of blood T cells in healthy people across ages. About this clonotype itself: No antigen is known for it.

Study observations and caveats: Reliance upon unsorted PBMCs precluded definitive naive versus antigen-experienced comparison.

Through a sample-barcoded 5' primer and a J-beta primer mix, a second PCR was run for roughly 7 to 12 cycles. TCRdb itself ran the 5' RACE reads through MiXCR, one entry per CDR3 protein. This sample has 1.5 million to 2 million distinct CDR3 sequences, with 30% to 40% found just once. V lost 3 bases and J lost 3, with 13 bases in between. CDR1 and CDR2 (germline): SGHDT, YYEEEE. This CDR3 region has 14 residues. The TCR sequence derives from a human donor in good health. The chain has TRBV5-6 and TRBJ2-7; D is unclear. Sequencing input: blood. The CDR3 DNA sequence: TGTGCCAGCAGCTACGCACCGGAAAACTACGAGCAGTACTTC. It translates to CASSYAPENYEQYF.